This entry lists 3 T cell receptor beta chains sequenced from one sample in a study of shared clonotypes between healthy human individuals. Assay: immunoSEQ multiplex PCR; the TCRdb copy retains only in-frame clones and omits some. The data show approximately 1.5 million clones, with 98% seen just once and 0.45% held by the top ten. Sequenced: naive CD4+ T cells sorted from blood. Noted subset: CD45RA+ positively selected. The receptors were sampled from a man aged 25-45 years in good health.

This chain connects TRBV27 to TRBJ2-1; either TRBD1 or TRBD2 may fit D (5 bases each). The CDR3 is 12 residues long. The germline V gene has CDR1 MNHEY and CDR2 SMNVEV (reference sequence). Deletions cut 4 bases from V and 8 bases from J, with 9 bases between. The CDR3 sequence is CASSSQGHEQFF. The CDR3 DNA reads as TGTGCCAGCAGTTCGCAGGGACATGAGCAGTTCTTC.

This chain joins TRBV7-9 and TRBJ1-4; D perhaps matches TRBD1 (5 bases). This CDR3 has 16 amino acids. The germline V gene has CDR1 SEHNR and CDR2 FQNEAQ (reference sequence). Trimming stripped 5 bases from V and 4 bases from J, with 17 bases between. The CDR3 DNA is TGTGCCAGCAGCCCTCCACCCCGACAGCTTAATGAAAAACTGTTTTTT. Its translation is CASSPPPRQLNEKLFF.

The rearrangement joins TRBV6-5 to TRBJ1-1; D ambiguous. CDR3 length: 14 amino acids. V was cut by 6 bases and J by 4 bases, with 15 bases left in between. The germline V gene encodes CDR1 MNHEY and CDR2 SVGAGI. The CDR3 loop reads CASRPTPRTTEAFF. CDR3 sequence (DNA): TGTGCCAGCAGACCGACACCGAGGACCACTGAAGCTTTCTTT.